This TCR beta chain was identified during a study of T cells after yellow fever vaccination. About the study: SMART-Seq v4 Ultra Low Input served to prepare low-cell-number fractions.

TCRdb processed the 5' RACE reads anew with MiXCR; each CDR3 protein has one entry. The sample carries more than 300,000 distinct CDR3 sequences, approximately 4% recorded once. CDR1 SGHTA and CDR2 FQGTGA come from the germline V gene. The CDR3 runs to 15 residues. V gave up 5 bases and J gave up 0 bases, with 13 bases separating them. This clonotype was found a few times. The TCR originated in a man between 18 and 29 years old who received the YFV17D yellow fever vaccine. The sample consisted of PBMCs, taken 15 days after the yellow fever booster vaccination. The chain uses TRBV7-3 and TRBJ1-2, with a weak D call TRBD1 (6 bases). The CDR3 loop reads CASSPPRTANYGYTF. The CDR3 DNA reads as TGTGCCAGCAGCCCTCCCCGGACAGCTAACTATGGCTACACCTTC.